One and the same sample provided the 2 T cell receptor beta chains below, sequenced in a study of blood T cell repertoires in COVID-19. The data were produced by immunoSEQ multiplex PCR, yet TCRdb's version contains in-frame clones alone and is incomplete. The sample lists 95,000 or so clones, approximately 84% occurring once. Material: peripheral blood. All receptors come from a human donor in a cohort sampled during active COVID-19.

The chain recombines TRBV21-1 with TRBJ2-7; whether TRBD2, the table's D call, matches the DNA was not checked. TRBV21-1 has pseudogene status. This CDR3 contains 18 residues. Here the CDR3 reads CASSKKVSFPFLDYEQYF. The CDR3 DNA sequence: TGTGCCAGCAGCAAAAAGGTCAGTTTTCCGTTCCTAGACTACGAGCAGTACTTC.

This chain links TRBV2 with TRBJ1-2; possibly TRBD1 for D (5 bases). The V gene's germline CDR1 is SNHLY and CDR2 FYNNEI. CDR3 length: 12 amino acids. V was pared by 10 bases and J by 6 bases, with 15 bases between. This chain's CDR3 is CAIAGPLDGYTF. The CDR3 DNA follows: TGTGCCATCGCGGGGCCCCTGGATGGCTACACCTTC.